A selection of T cell receptor beta chains follows, all from one sample in a study of blood T cell repertoires in COVID-19. Method: immunoSEQ multiplex PCR; TCRdb's copy keeps in-frame clones and lacks some. The data contain 80,000 to 95,000 clones, approximately 81% of them singletons. Source material: peripheral blood. All receptors come from a man at least 80 years old with acute or convalescent COVID-19. Both conserved end residues are part of each CDR3. A D gene is named only where the DNA matches it firmly. Clone size is not always given. Where it is, it says once, few, many or a class for expanded clones.

cdr3_nt cdr3_aa d_call j_call v_call clone_size
TGTGCCAGCAGTCCCCTGGACAGGGGGACCTACGAGCAGTACTTC CASSPLDRGTYEQYF TRBD1 TRBJ2-7 TRBV28 NA
TGTGCCAGCAGTTTATTCACGCGGGGTTCAGCGAACACCGGGGAGCTGTTTTTT CASSLFTRGSANTGELFF NA TRBJ2-2 TRBV28 NA
TGTGCCAGCAGCCCGGGACAGAACACTGAAGCTTTCTTT CASSPGQNTEAFF NA TRBJ1-1 TRBV7-3 NA
TGTGCCACCAGTGTTATAGGGGGACAGGGGAACACCGGGGAGCTGTTTTTT CATSVIGGQGNTGELFF TRBD1 TRBJ2-2 TRBV24-1 NA
TGTGCCAGCAGCCGGACTAGCGGGAGATCTGGTGAGACCCAGTACTTC CASSRTSGRSGETQYF TRBD2 TRBJ2-5 TRBV11-2 once
TGTGCCTGGAGTGTTAGTCTGAGAAATGAAAAACTGTTTTTT CAWSVSLRNEKLFF NA TRBJ1-4 TRBV30 NA
TGTGCCACCAGTCTAAAAAGGGGGGAGGGCCTCCGGGAGCAGTTCTTC CATSLKRGEGLREQFF NA TRBJ2-1 TRBV24-1 NA
TGTGCCAGTAGTTCCCTTGCGGGAGGTCCAGATACGCAGTATTTT CASSSLAGGPDTQYF TRBD2 TRBJ2-3 TRBV19 many
TGTGCCAGCCGTACCGTGACTCATATAGTTTACGAGCAGTACTTC CASRTVTHIVYEQYF NA TRBJ2-7 TRBV6-5 NA
TGTGCCAGCAGCCTGGGAGGGGGCGGCTACACCTTC CASSLGGGGYTF TRBD1 TRBJ1-2 TRBV5-6 NA
TGTGCCAGCAGCAATTACCAGGGGGGCGCGGACACTGAAGCTTTCTTT CASSNYQGGADTEAFF NA TRBJ1-1 TRBV21-1 NA